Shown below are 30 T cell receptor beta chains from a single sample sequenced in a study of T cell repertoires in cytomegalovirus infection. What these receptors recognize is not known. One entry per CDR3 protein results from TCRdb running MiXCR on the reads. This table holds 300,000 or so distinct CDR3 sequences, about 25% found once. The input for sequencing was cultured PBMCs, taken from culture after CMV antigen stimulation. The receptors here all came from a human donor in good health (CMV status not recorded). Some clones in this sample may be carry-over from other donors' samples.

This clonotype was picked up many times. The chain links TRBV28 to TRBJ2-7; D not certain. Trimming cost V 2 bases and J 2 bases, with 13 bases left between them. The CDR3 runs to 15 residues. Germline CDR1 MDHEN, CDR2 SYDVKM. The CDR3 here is CASSLVSPFAYEQYF. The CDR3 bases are TGTGCCAGCAGTTTAGTGTCACCCTTTGCCTACGAGCAGTACTTC.

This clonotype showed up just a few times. DNA of the CDR3: TGTGCCAGCAGCTCCCGGCGGGGGGCTGGCAATGAAAAACTGTTTTTT. This gives the protein CASSSRRGAGNEKLFF. The rearrangement uses TRBV7-9 and TRBJ1-4, with D perhaps matching TRBD1 (6 bases). Germline CDR1 is SEHNR and CDR2 is FQNEAQ (reference sequence). V shed 4 bases and J shed 5 bases, with 17 bases lying between them. The CDR3 loop spans 16 amino acids. The full variable domain, with the rest looked up from reference TRBV7-9 and TRBJ1-4, is DTGVSQNPRHKITKRGQNVTFRCDPISEHNRLYWYRQTLGQGPEFLTYFQNEAQLEKSRLLSDRFSAERPKGSFSTLEIQRTEQGDSAMYLCASSSRRGAGNEKLFFGSGTQLSVL.

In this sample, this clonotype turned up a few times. The CDR3 sequence is CASTGAGGPRSYEQYF. Here the CDR3 DNA reads TGTGCCAGCACCGGAGCCGGGGGCCCTCGCTCCTACGAGCAGTACTTC. The V gene is TRBV28, the J gene TRBJ2-7, with D tentatively TRBD1 or TRBD2 (6 bases each). V lost 7 bases and J 0 bases, leaving 19 bases between the germline ends. Germline CDR1 is MDHEN and CDR2 is SYDVKM. The CDR3 runs to 16 residues.

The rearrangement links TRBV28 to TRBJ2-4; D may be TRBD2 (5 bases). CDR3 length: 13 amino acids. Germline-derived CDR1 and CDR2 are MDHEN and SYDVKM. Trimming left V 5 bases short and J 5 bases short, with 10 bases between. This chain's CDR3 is CASSIGVQNIQYF. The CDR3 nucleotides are TGTGCCAGCAGTATCGGGGTTCAAAACATTCAGTACTTC.

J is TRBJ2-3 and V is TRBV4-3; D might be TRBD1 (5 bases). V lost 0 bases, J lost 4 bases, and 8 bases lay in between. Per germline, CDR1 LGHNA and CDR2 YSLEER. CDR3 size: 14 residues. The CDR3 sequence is CASSQDRVADTQYF. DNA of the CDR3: TGCGCCAGCAGCCAAGACAGGGTCGCAGATACGCAGTATTTT.

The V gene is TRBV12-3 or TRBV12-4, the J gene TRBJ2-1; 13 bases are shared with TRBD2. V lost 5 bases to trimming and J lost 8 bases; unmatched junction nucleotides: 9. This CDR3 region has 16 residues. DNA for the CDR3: TGTGCCAGCAGTCCCTGGACTAGCGGGAGTGAGGATGAGCAGTTCTTC. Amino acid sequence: CASSPWTSGSEDEQFF.

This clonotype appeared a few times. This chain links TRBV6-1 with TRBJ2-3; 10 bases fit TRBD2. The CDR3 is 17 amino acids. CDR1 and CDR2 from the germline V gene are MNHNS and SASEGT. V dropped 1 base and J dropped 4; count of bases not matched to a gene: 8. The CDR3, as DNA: TGTGCCAGCAGTGAAGGTGTCGCTAGCGGGAGTTCAGATACGCAGTATTTT. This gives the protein CASSEGVASGSSDTQYF.

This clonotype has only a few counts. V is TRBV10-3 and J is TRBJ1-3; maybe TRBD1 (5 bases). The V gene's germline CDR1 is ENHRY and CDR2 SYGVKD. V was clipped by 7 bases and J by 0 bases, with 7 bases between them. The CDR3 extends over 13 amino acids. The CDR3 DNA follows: TGTGCCATCAACCAGGGCTCTGGAAACACCATATATTTT. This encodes CAINQGSGNTIYF.

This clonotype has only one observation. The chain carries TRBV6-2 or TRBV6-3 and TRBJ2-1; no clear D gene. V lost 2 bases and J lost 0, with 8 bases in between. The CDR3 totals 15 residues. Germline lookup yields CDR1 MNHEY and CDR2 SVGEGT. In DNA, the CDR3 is TGTGCCAGCAGTTACGACCGGAGCTCCTACAATGAGCAGTTCTTC. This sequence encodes CASSYDRSSYNEQFF.

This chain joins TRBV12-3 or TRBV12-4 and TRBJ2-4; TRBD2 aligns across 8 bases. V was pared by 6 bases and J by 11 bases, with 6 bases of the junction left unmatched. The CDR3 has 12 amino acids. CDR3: CASSLAGILQYF. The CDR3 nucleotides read TGTGCCAGCAGCCTAGCGGGTATACTTCAGTACTTC.

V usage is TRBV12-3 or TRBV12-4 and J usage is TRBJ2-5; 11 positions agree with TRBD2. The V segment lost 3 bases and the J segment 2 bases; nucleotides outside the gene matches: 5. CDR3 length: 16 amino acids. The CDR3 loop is CASSLGLAAPQETQYF. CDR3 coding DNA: TGTGCCAGCAGTTTGGGACTAGCGGCTCCACAAGAGACCCAGTACTTC.

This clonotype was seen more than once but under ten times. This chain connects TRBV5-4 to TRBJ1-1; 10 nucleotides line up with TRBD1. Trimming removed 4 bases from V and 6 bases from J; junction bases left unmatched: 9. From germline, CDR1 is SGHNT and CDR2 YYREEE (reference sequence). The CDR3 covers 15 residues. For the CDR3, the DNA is TGTGCCAGCAGCACCCCGACAGGGGGCTGGTCTGAAGCTTTCTTT. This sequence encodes CASSTPTGGWSEAFF. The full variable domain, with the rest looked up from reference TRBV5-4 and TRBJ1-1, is ETGVTQSPTHLIKTRGQQVTLRCSSQSGHNTVSWYQQALGQGPQFIFQYYREEENGRGNFPPRFSGLQFPNYSSELNVNALELDDSALYLCASSTPTGGWSEAFFGQGTRLTVV.

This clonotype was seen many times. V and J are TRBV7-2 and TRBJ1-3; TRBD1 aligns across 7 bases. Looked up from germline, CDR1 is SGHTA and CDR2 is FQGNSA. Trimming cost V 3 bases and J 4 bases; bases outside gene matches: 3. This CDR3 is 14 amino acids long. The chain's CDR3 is CASSFGQDGNTIYF. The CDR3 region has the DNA TGTGCCAGCAGCTTTGGACAGGACGGAAACACCATATATTTT.

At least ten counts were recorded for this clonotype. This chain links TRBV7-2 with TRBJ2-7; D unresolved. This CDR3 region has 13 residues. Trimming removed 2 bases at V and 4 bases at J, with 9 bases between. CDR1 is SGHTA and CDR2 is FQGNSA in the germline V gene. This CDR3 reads CASSLNSRYEQYF. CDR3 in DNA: TGTGCCAGCAGCTTAAACTCCCGGTACGAGCAGTACTTC.

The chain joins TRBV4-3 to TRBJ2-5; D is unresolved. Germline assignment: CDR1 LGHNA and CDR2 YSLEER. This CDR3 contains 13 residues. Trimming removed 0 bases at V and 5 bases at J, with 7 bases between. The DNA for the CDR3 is TGCGCCAGCAGCCAAGATATCTGGGAGACCCAGTACTTC. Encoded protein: CASSQDIWETQYF.

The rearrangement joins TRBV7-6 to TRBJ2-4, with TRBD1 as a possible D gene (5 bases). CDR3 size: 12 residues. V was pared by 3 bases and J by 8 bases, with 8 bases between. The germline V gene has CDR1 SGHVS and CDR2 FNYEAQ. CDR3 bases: TGTGCCAGCAGCTTCCAGGGCGACATTCAGTACTTC. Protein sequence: CASSFQGDIQYF.

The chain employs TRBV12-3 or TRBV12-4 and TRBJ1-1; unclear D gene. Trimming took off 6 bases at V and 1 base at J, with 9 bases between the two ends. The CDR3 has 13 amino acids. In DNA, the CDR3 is TGTGCCAGCAGCGCCCTTTGGAACACTGAAGCTTTCTTT. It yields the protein CASSALWNTEAFF.

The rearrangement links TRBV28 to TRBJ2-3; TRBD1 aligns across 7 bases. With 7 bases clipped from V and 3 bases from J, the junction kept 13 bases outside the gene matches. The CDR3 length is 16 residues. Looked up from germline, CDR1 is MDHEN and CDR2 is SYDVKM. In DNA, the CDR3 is TGTGCCAGCACCCCGGGACAGTGGATGTTTACAGATACGCAGTATTTT. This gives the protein CASTPGQWMFTDTQYF.

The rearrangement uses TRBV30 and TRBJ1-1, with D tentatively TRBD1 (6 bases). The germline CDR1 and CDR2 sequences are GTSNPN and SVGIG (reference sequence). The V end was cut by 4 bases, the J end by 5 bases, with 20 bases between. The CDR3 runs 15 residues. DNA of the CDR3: TGTGCCTGGATCGCAGATAGCAGGGGAAATACTGAAGCTTTCTTT. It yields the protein CAWIADSRGNTEAFF.

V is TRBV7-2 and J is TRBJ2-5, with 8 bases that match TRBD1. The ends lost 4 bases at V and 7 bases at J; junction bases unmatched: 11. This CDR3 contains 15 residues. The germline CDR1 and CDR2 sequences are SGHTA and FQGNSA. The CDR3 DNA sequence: TGTGCCAGCAGCTCGGACAGGGTGCTGGGTGGGACCCAGTACTTC. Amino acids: CASSSDRVLGGTQYF.

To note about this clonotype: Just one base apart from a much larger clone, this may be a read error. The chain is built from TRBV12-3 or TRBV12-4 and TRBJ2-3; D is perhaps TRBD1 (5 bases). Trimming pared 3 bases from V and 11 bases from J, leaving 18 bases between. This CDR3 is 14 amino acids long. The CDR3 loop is CASSFGSGQGGQYF. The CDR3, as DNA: TGTGCCAGCAGTTTTGGGTCGGGCCAGGGTGGGCAGTATTTT.

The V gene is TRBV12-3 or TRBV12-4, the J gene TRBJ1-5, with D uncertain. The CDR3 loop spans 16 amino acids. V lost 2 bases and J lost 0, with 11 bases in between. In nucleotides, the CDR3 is TGTGCCAGCAGTTTATTGGAGAGGGCTAGCAATCAGCCCCAGCATTTT. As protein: CASSLLERASNQPQHF.

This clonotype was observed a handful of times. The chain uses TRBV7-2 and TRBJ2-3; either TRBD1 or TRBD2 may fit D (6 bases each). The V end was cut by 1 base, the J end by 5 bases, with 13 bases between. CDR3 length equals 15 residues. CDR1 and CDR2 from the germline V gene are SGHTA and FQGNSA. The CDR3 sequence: CASSLDGGSKDTQYF. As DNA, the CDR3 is TGTGCCAGCAGCTTAGACGGGGGCAGTAAAGATACGCAGTATTTT.

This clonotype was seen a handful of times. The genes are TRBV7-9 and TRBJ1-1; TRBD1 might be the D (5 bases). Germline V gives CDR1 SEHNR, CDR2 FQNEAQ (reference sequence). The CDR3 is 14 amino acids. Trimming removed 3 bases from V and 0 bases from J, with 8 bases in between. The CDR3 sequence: CASSFGGLNTEAFF. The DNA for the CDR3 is TGTGCCAGCAGCTTCGGGGGATTGAACACTGAAGCTTTCTTT.

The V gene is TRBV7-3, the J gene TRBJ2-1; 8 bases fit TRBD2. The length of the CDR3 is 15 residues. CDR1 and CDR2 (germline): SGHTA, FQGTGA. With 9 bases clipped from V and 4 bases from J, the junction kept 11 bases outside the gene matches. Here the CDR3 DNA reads TGTGCCAGTGGGCCCGGGAGGGCTGGTTACAATGAGCAGTTCTTC. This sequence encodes CASGPGRAGYNEQFF.

CDR3 sequence: CASTITQQETQYF. The CDR3 DNA sequence: TGTGCCAGCACCATTACTCAGCAAGAGACCCAGTACTTC. The V gene is TRBV7-9, the J gene TRBJ2-5; no firm D call. Germline V gene lookup returns CDR1 SEHNR and CDR2 FQNEAQ (reference sequence). This CDR3 contains 13 residues. The V gene lost 7 bases and the J gene lost 2 bases, with 11 bases spanning the gap.

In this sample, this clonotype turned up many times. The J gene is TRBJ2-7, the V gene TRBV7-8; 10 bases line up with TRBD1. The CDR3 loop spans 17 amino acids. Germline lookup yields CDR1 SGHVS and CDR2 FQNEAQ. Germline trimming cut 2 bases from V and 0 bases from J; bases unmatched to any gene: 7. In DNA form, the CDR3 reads TGTGCCAGCAGCTTATTCGGTCGGACAGGGGGCTCCTACGAGCAGTACTTC. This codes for CASSLFGRTGGSYEQYF.

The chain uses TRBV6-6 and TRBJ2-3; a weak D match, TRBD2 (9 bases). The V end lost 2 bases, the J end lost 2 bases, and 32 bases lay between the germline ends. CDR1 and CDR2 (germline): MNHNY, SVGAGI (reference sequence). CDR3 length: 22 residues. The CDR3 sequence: CASSYQGAASGIHRASTDTQYF. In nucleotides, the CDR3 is TGTGCCAGCAGTTACCAGGGGGCGGCTAGCGGGATCCACAGGGCGTCCACAGATACGCAGTATTTT.

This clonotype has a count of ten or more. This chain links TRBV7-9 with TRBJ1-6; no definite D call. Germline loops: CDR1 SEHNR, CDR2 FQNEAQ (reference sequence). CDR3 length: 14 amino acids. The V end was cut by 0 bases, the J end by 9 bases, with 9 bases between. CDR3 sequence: CASSLATTRSPLHF. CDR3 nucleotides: TGTGCCAGCAGCTTAGCCACCACGCGTTCACCCCTCCACTTT.

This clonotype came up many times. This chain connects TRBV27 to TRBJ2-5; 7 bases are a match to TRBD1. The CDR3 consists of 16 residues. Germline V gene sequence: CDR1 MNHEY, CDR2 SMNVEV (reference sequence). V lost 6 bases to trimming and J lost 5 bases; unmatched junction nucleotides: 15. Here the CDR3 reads CASRPMGARGGETQYF. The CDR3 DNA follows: TGTGCCAGCAGGCCCATGGGGGCTAGAGGGGGCGAGACCCAGTACTTC.